This T cell receptor (beta chain) is drawn from a study of T cell changes during pregnancy in multiple sclerosis. Clones were sequenced by immunoSEQ multiplex PCR, and TCRdb holds only the in-frame ones, with some missing. The data show about 73,000 clones, with approximately 92% seen just once and approximately 2.8% held by the top ten. CDR1 and CDR2 from the germline V gene are SNHLY and FYNNEI. Trimming took 8 bases from V and 7 from J, leaving 14 bases between them. The length of the CDR3 is 12 residues. The TCR originated in a female donor in good health, enrolled as a control in a pregnancy study. The source material was peripheral blood, sampled in the third trimester of pregnancy. The genes are TRBV2 and TRBJ1-2; D gene ambiguous. CDR3 coding DNA: TGTGCCAGCTGTCCATCTCCGGGTGGCTACACCTTC. Amino acid sequence: CASCPSPGGYTF.